The source of this T cell receptor beta chain is a study of cytomegalovirus exposure and HLA in healthy donors. Study-level findings and limits: Follow-up analysis later connected one missense variant in DCLRE1C with trimming of TCR beta V- and J-genes. In a later analysis, most CMV-associated TCR beta chains appeared HLA-restricted.

Trimming removed 8 bases from V and 4 bases from J; junction bases left unmatched: 9. The CDR3 has 15 residues. Germline assignment: CDR1 MNHEY and CDR2 SVGAGI. This clone was recorded a few times. The antigen is unknown. PCR involved 60 Vbeta and 13 Jbeta primers. In the source study's methods: A follow-up analysis tallied tens of millions of unique TCR beta chains, 9 million to 11 million shared. Using immunoSEQ multiplex PCR, the repertoire was profiled, and TCRdb retains in-frame clones only, with some absent. D and trimming come from the DNA, and the V and J calls and clone size come from that table. The sample consists of roughly 200,000 clones, 9.5% of them appearing once.

V and J are TRBV6-5 and TRBJ2-1; 9 bases agree with TRBD2. The sequence was collected from a woman aged 25 to 39 in good health and CMV-seropositive. Sequencing was performed on PBMCs. Here the CDR3 reads CASLPLAGIYNEQFF. The CDR3 DNA is TGTGCCAGCTTGCCGCTAGCGGGGATATACAATGAGCAGTTCTTC.